These 18 T cell receptor beta chains originate from one sample sequenced in a study of CD8+ T cells in alopecia areata. Time point given: mouse skin 3 weeks after grafting. In each case, RNA was isolated and then reverse transcribed into cDNA as the sequencing template. Assay used: immunoSEQ multiplex PCR; TCRdb lists only in-frame clones, some missing. This sample carries 2,000 or so clones, none of them present only once. Sample: skin, taken at week 3. The receptors shown here come from a C3H/HeJ mouse with alopecia areata. The strain is characterized by the MHC haplotype H2-k.

This clone is categorized as medium-sized. The gene symbols are mouse symbols. The read terminates 4 residues ahead of where the CDR3 ends, so the germline J gene completes it. V gene TRBV16 combines with J gene TRBJ1-2; 11 bases agree with TRBD1. J was trimmed by 0 bases and V by 5 bases; bases with no gene match: 2. The CDR3 covers 15 residues. Germline CDR1 and CDR2: SGHSA and FRNQAP. The CDR3 is CASSRGQGANSDYTF. The sequenced part of the CDR3 DNA is TGTGCAAGCAGCCGGGGACAGGGGGCAAACTCC.

This clone was detected ten times or more. Gene names denote mouse genes. With the read ending 4 residues before the CDR3 end, the germline J gene is used to fill in that end. The chain uses TRBV13-3 and TRBJ1-1; 8 bases are a match to TRBD1. Germline CDR1 reads NNHDY; CDR2 reads SYVADS. V lost 3 bases to trimming and J lost 0 bases; unmatched junction nucleotides: 4. The CDR3 has 15 residues. CDR3 DNA (partial): TGTGCCAGCAGTGGGGGACAGGTTGCAAACACA. It specifies CASSGGQVANT. In full, the CDR3 reads CASSGGQVANTEVFF.

This clone is medium-sized by share. Genes and germline come from the mouse. The read comes to an end 4 residues before the CDR3 does, leaving the germline J gene to fill in the end. The chain has TRBV19 and TRBJ2-1; 10 bases line up with TRBD2. The CDR3 is made up of 16 amino acids. Germline CDR1 is FNHDT and CDR2 is SITEND (reference sequence). Trimming cost V 2 bases and J 0 bases; bases outside gene matches: 2. The DNA read from the CDR3 is TGTGCCAGCAGTATCGGACTGGGGGATAACTATGCT. Residues: CASSIGLGDNYA. The full CDR3 sequence reads CASSIGLGDNYAEQFF.

This clone is labeled large (0.1 to 1%). Gene names follow the mouse nomenclature. The read falls 3 residues short of the CDR3 end, and the missing part is taken from the germline J gene. The genes are TRBV19 and TRBJ1-6, with 9 bases identical to TRBD1. TRBJ1-6 is assigned to the ORF class and has an uncertain function. CDR1 is FNHDT and CDR2 is SITEND in the germline V gene (reference sequence). The CDR3 loop spans 14 amino acids. V trimming: 5 bases; J trimming: 7 bases; junction bases outside the gene matches: 4. The CDR3 spells CASRRDRENSPLYF. The CDR3 DNA, read in part, is TGTGCCAGCAGGCGGGACAGGGAGAATTCGCCC.

This clone is termed medium-sized. All gene names here are mouse names. The read comes to an end 4 residues before the CDR3 does, leaving the germline J gene to fill in the end. The chain joins TRBV1 to TRBJ2-3, with a tentative D call TRBD1 (7 bases). The CDR3 is 16 residues long. With 0 bases removed from V and 0 bases from J, the gap between germline ends came to 10 bases. CDR1 is NSQYPW, CDR2 LRSPGD, per germline (reference sequence). The DNA read from the CDR3 is TGCACCTGCAGTGCAGACAGGGGGGATAGTGCAGAA. This codes for CTCSADRGDSAE. The complete CDR3 protein is CTCSADRGDSAETLYF.

Ten or more counts support this clone. The genes and germline here are from mouse. The read terminates 4 residues ahead of where the CDR3 ends, so the germline J gene completes it. The chain joins TRBV5 to TRBJ2-1, with 8 bases lining up with TRBD2. Germline V gene data show CDR1 as LGHNA and CDR2 as YNLKQL (reference sequence). The CDR3 is 15 amino acids. V shed 1 base and J 3 bases; nucleotides not matched to a gene: 2. The CDR3 here is CASSQGWGGYAEQFF. CDR3 DNA (partial): TGTGCCAGCAGCCAAGGGTGGGGGGGCTATGCT.

This clone is classed as large. Mouse germline and gene names are used. Sequencing ends 4 residues short of the CDR3 end; the germline J gene provides the rest. V and J are TRBV17 and TRBJ1-2; D call uncertain. The V end was cut by 0 bases, the J end by 0 bases, with 2 bases between. The CDR3 contains 13 residues. Germline CDR1 is MNHDT and CDR2 is YYDKIL. The CDR3 spells CASSRDTNSDYTF. The sequenced CDR3 bases are TGTGCTAGCAGTAGAGACACAAACTCC.

This clone is termed medium-sized (0.01 to 0.1%). Gene and germline names: mouse. The read ends 4 residues shy of where the CDR3 ends; the end is completed using the germline J gene. The chain carries TRBV26 and TRBJ2-2, with 11 bases lining up with TRBD2. V dropped 0 bases and J dropped 3; count of bases not matched to a gene: 3. Per the germline V gene, CDR1 is KGHPV and CDR2 is FQNQEV (reference sequence). The CDR3 covers 17 residues. CDR3 DNA, as far as it was read: TGTGCCAGCAGTCTGTCGGAGGGACTGGGGGACACCGGG. Amino acids: CASSLSEGLGDTG. The full CDR3 is CASSLSEGLGDTGQLYF.

This clone occurred many times. The gene symbols are mouse symbols. From the germline J gene comes the end of the CDR3, since the read stops 4 residues before it. V and J are TRBV13-1 and TRBJ2-1, with 8 bases matching TRBD2. The CDR3 totals 15 residues. The V gene's germline CDR1 is NSHNY and CDR2 SYGAGN. Trimming cost V 3 bases and J 3 bases; bases outside gene matches: 5. CDR3 in amino acids: CASSAPGGPYAEQFF. CDR3 DNA, as far as it was read: TGTGCCAGCAGTGCCCCTGGGGGGCCCTATGCT.

This clone qualifies as medium-sized (0.01 to 0.1%). Gene labels here are mouse ones. The DNA ends 4 residues before the CDR3 does, and the rest of the CDR3 is filled in from the germline J gene. The chain joins TRBV13-1 to TRBJ2-5; the match to TRBD1 covers 7 bases. Losses at the gene ends were 1 base for V and 0 bases for J; bases not matched to a gene: 5. Per the germline V gene, CDR1 is NSHNY and CDR2 is SYGAGN. The CDR3 is 16 residues long. The DNA read from the CDR3 is TGTGCCAGCAGTGATCCCCCAGGGGGTAACCAAGAC. Its protein product is CASSDPPGGNQD. The full CDR3 sequence reads CASSDPPGGNQDTQYF.

Sample share makes this clone medium-sized. Gene names are mouse gene names. The sequence runs out 4 residues before the end of the CDR3; the remainder is reconstructed from the germline J gene. The chain joins TRBV19 to TRBJ1-1; 7 bases are a match to TRBD1. V was pared by 5 bases and J by 3 bases, with 4 bases of the junction left unmatched. This CDR3 has 13 residues. Germline lookup yields CDR1 FNHDT and CDR2 SITEND (reference sequence). The DNA read from the CDR3 is TGTGCCAGCAGACCCGACAGGGACACA. Amino acid sequence: CASRPDRDT. The CDR3 as a whole reads CASRPDRDTEVFF.

By share, this clone counts as medium-sized. Gene names follow the mouse nomenclature. The CDR3 end is not reached by the read, which stops 4 residues before it; the germline J gene fills it in. The chain is built from TRBV19 and TRBJ1-2; D perhaps matches TRBD1 (6 bases). The length of the CDR3 is 14 residues. V shed 4 bases and J shed 0 bases, with 10 bases lying between them. Germline V gene sequence: CDR1 FNHDT, CDR2 SITEND (reference sequence). CDR3 DNA (partial): TGTGCCAGCAGTGGCGGGACATCAAACTCC. Amino acid sequence: CASSGGTSNS. In full, the CDR3 reads CASSGGTSNSDYTF.

This clone is classed as medium-sized. Gene names and germline match the mouse. The CDR3 is CTCSAGQGDTEVFF. The DNA read from the CDR3 is TGCACCTGCAGTGCAGGACAGGGCGACACA. The genes are TRBV1 and TRBJ1-1; TRBD1 matches at 7 bases. The observed sequence ends 4 residues before the CDR3 terminus, with the missing tail filled in from the germline J gene. Germline V gene lookup returns CDR1 NSQYPW and CDR2 LRSPGD (reference sequence). The V segment lost 1 base and the J segment 3 bases; nucleotides outside the gene matches: 2. This CDR3 spans 14 amino acids.

This clone was picked up many times. Mouse gene names and germline throughout. The read halts 4 residues ahead of the CDR3 end, with the missing end drawn from the germline J gene. The rearrangement links TRBV5 to TRBJ1-1; no firm D call. This CDR3 is 13 amino acids long. The germline CDR1 and CDR2 sequences are LGHNA and YNLKQL (reference sequence). V lost 4 bases, J lost 1 base, and 7 bases lay in between. The DNA read from the CDR3 is TGTGCCAGCAGCCCCACAATAAACACA. It yields the protein CASSPTINT. The CDR3 reads in full as CASSPTINTEVFF.

This clone appeared a few times. Gene names and germline refer to mouse. With the read ending 4 residues before the CDR3 end, the germline J gene is used to fill in that end. J is TRBJ1-1 and V is TRBV4, with D perhaps TRBD1 (6 bases). Trimming pared 4 bases from V and 1 base from J, leaving 7 bases between. Germline-derived CDR1 and CDR2 are LGHDT and YNNKQL (reference sequence). CDR3 length: 13 residues. CDR3 bases read: TGTGCCAGCAGCTGGGGACAAAACACA. As protein: CASSWGQNT. The full CDR3 protein reads CASSWGQNTEVFF.

The sample holds many counts of this clone. The germline and genes are mouse ones. Read coverage stops 4 residues before the CDR3 terminus; the germline J gene supplies the remainder. This chain links TRBV13-3 with TRBJ2-1; D remains ambiguous. Germline V gene sequence: CDR1 NNHDY, CDR2 SYVADS. CDR3 length: 14 amino acids. Trimming left V 1 base short and J 0 bases short, with 5 bases between. The chain's CDR3 is CASSDPANYAEQFF. CDR3 DNA (partial): TGTGCCAGCAGTGATCCAGCTAACTATGCT.

This clone was seen repeatedly, ten times or more. The gene names given are mouse names. The read ends 4 residues shy of where the CDR3 ends; the end is completed using the germline J gene. The chain uses TRBV5 and TRBJ2-7; no definite D call. CDR1 and CDR2 from the germline V gene are LGHNA and YNLKQL (reference sequence). CDR3 length: 11 amino acids. This CDR3 reads CASSRGYEQYF. Partial CDR3 DNA: TGTGCCAGCAGCCGAGGGTAT.

In its sample, this clone is medium-sized. The genes are named according to mouse. The read ends 4 residues before the CDR3 terminus; that terminus is restored from the germline J gene. This sequence joins TRBV13-2 and TRBJ2-2; D call uncertain. V was cut by 2 bases and J by 3 bases, with 5 bases left in between. Germline V lookup: CDR1 NNHNN, CDR2 SYGAGS (reference sequence). This CDR3 region has 13 residues. The CDR3 reads CASGETYTGQLYF. CDR3 DNA, as far as it was read: TGTGCCAGCGGTGAGACATACACCGGG.